This T cell receptor beta chain was obtained from a study of cytomegalovirus exposure and HLA in healthy donors. This CDR3 has 14 residues. Between the trimmed V and J ends, which lost 2 bases and 0 bases, there was a span of 6 bases. Germline loops: CDR1 MNHNY, CDR2 SVGAGI (reference sequence). Use of 60 Vbeta and 13 Jbeta primers characterized the PCR. The method was immunoSEQ multiplex PCR; TCRdb's version includes in-frame clones alone and lacks a portion of them. The data show 100,000 to 150,000 clones, about 84% seen once. The sample consisted of PBMCs. The source is a man between 18 and 35 years old in good health and CMV-seropositive. The rearrangement joins TRBV6-6 to TRBJ2-3; no clear D gene. CDR3 DNA: TGTGCCAGCAGTTACGTTGGCAGCACAGATACGCAGTATTTT. Residues: CASSYVGSTDTQYF.